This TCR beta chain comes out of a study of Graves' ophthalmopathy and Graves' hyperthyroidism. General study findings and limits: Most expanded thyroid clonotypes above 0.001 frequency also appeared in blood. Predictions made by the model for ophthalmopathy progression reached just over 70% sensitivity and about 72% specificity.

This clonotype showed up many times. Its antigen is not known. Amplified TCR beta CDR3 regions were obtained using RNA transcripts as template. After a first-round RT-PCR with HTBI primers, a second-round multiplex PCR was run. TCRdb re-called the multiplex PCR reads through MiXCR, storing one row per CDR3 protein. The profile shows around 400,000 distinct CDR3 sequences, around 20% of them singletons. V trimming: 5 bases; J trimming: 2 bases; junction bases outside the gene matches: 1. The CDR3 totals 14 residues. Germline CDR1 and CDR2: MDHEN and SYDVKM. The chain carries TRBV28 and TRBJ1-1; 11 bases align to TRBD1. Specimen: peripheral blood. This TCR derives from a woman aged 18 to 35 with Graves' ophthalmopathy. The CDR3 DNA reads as TGTGCCAGCAGTCGGACAGGGGGCAACACTGAAGCTTTCTTT. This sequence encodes CASSRTGGNTEAFF.